The present T cell receptor beta chain was sequenced within a study of OX40 agonist ivuxolimab in advanced cancers. Overall study context: From roughly 23 to 85 years was the age range, with a mean of around 57 years, and over 70% were male. Broader study findings: People who partly responded at 0.1-3.0 mg/kg had some of the least clonal expansion seen. Low normalized T-cell clonal expansion also characterized some of the nonresponders.

This CDR3 is built from 13 residues. Germline V gives CDR1 MNHEY, CDR2 SVGAGI. Trimming cost V 0 bases and J 7 bases, with 7 bases left between them. Regarding this clone: The antigen is undetermined.

Using immunoSEQ multiplex PCR, the repertoire was profiled, and TCRdb retains in-frame clones only, with some absent. The sample holds some 82,000 clones, 90% to 95% seen once. This clonotype was sampled from an adult with an advanced solid tumor such as melanoma, head and neck, liver or kidney cancer. The material sequenced was CD4+ or CD8+ T cells sorted from blood, taken in a trial of the OX40 agonist ivuxolimab. The chain couples TRBV6-5 to TRBJ1-5, with D hard to call. CDR3 protein: CASSYSRLQPQHF. In nucleotides, the CDR3 is TGTGCCAGCAGTTACTCACGGCTACAGCCCCAGCATTTT.